Sequencing of this TCR beta chain was carried out in a study of PD-L1 blockade in urothelial cancer. Study-wide context: Patients went on atezolizumab at some point between 2012 and 2014, receiving 1,200 mg intravenously every 3 weeks. The authors examined blood 3 weeks (second dose) and 6 weeks after treatment start. Chemotherapy regimens numbering 0 to 3 had been given to patients.

Per-patient samples, pretreatment and on-treatment, numbered 1 to 8. TCRdb's copy holds only in-frame clones and misses some; the assay was immunoSEQ multiplex PCR. The table lists approximately 100,000 clones, approximately 85% of them singletons. From germline, CDR1 is MGHDK and CDR2 SYGVNS. J gave up 5 bases and V 2 bases, and 3 bases lay outside the gene matches. The CDR3 is made up of 15 amino acids. The clonotype originates from a man in his fifties with urothelial cancer. Source: PBMCs, taken around atezolizumab (anti-PD-L1) treatment. The chain is built from TRBV25-1 and TRBJ2-7; 13 positions agree with TRBD2. The CDR3 DNA sequence: TGTGCCAGCAGTGAAAGACTAGCGGGAGGCCACGAGCAGTACTTC. Translated, it gives CASSERLAGGHEQYF.